Listed here are 22 T cell receptor beta chains from one sample, sequenced in a study of Tregs in tolerant kidney transplant recipients. Clones were read by immunoSEQ multiplex PCR, and TCRdb kept only the in-frame ones, dropping some. The sample lists tens of thousands of clones; 90% to 95% were seen once. Mixed chimerism was transient after nonmyeloablative marrow transplants from related graft donors. The source was CD4+ T cells from blood (PBMCs), collected 24 months after the transplant. The receptor set was obtained from a human patient who received a combined kidney and bone marrow transplant. A share of the T cells may be of graft donor origin.

The chain combines TRBV12-5 with TRBJ1-3; tentatively, D is TRBD1 (6 bases). This CDR3 region has 20 residues. Per germline, CDR1 LGHNT and CDR2 FRNRAP. V lost 2 bases to trimming and J lost 0 bases, with 23 bases between them. DNA of the CDR3: TGTGCTAGTGGTTTGCGGGGGGGGAGGGGACACCTCGACTCTGGAAACACCATATATTTT. Its protein product is CASGLRGGRGHLDSGNTIYF. Based on the CDR3 plus reference TRBV12-5 and TRBJ1-3, the full variable domain is DARVTQTPRHKVTEMGQEVTMRCQPILGHNTVFWYRQTMMQGLELLAYFRNRAPLDDSGMPKDRFSAEMPDATLATLKIQPSEPRDSAVYFCASGLRGGRGHLDSGNTIYFGEGSWLTVV.

The V call is TRBV7-2, the J call TRBJ2-1; 11 positions match TRBD2. The V gene's germline CDR1 is SGHTA and CDR2 FQGNSA. Trimming removed 4 bases from V and 9 bases from J; junction bases left unmatched: 5. The CDR3 is 14 residues long. The CDR3: CASSSGLAAVEQFF. The CDR3 DNA reads TGTGCCAGCAGCTCGGGACTAGCGGCGGTTGAGCAGTTCTTC.

This clone was observed once. This chain uses TRBV7-2 with TRBJ2-3; D not certain. V lost 2 bases and J lost 2, with 23 bases in between. The CDR3 contains 19 residues. Germline lookup yields CDR1 SGHTA and CDR2 FQGNSA. The CDR3 sequence: CASSLRLGGRNTNTDTQYF. The CDR3 DNA sequence: TGTGCCAGCAGCTTACGCCTCGGCGGCCGAAATACAAACACAGATACGCAGTATTTT. Variable domain in full (rest from reference TRBV7-2 and TRBJ2-3): GAGVSQSPSNKVTEKGKDVELRCDPISGHTALYWYRQSLGQGLEFLIYFQGNSAPDKSGLPSDRFSAERTGGSVSTLTIQRTQQEDSAVYLCASSLRLGGRNTNTDTQYFGPGTRLTVL.

V and J are TRBV7-2 and TRBJ2-1; TRBD2 agrees at 7 bases. Losses at the gene ends were 1 base for V and 12 bases for J; bases not matched to a gene: 15. Germline V gene data show CDR1 as SGHTA and CDR2 as FQGNSA. This CDR3 has 16 residues. The CDR3 coding sequence is TGTGCCAGCAGCTTAGGGGTCAGCGGGGCAGGTTGGGGGCAGTTCTTC. Its protein is CASSLGVSGAGWGQFF.

The gene calls are TRBV5-1 and TRBJ1-1, with no clear D. The CDR3 covers 14 residues. Germline V gene sequence: CDR1 SGHRS, CDR2 YFSETQ. V gave up 0 bases and J gave up 1 base, with 7 bases separating them. The CDR3 nucleotides are TGCGCCAGCAGCTTGGATACACGGAACACTGAAGCTTTCTTT. This gives the protein CASSLDTRNTEAFF.

A note on this clone: The junction and the germline gene differ at one end; a read error may be behind it. The sample carries other DNA sequences with the same CDR3. The chain combines TRBV2 with TRBJ1-6; perhaps TRBD1 as D (5 bases). The CDR3 is 15 amino acids. CDR1 and CDR2 (germline): SNHLY, FYNNEI. The CDR3 protein is CASTGSSSYNSPLHF. The CDR3 coding sequence is TGTGCCAGCACAGGGTCAAGCTCCTATAATTCCCCCCTCCACTTT. Looking up the rest from reference TRBV2 and TRBJ1-6 gives the full variable domain: EPEVTQTPSHQVTQMGQEVILRCVPISNHLYFYWYRQILGQKVEFLVSFYNNEISEKSEIFDDQFSVERPDGSNFTLKIRSTKLEDSAMYFCASTGSSSYNSPLHFGNGTRLTVT.

J is TRBJ1-2 and V is TRBV15; D might be TRBD1 (5 bases). The CDR3 runs to 13 residues. Germline-derived CDR1 and CDR2 are LNHNV and YYDKDF (reference sequence). The V and J ends lost 3 bases and 6 bases respectively, with 11 bases between them. In DNA form, the CDR3 reads TGTGCCACCAGCAGGGGGCCCCTGGATGGCTACACCTTC. As protein: CATSRGPLDGYTF.

Only one count was recorded for this clone. The rearrangement links TRBV28 to TRBJ1-2; 9 bases map to TRBD1. Germline CDR1 and CDR2: MDHEN and SYDVKM. Trimming removed 6 bases from V and 8 bases from J; junction bases left unmatched: 10. This CDR3 spans 14 amino acids. CDR3 protein: CASRLPNRGRGYTF. DNA of the CDR3: TGTGCCAGCAGATTACCTAACAGGGGGCGAGGCTACACCTTC.

The chain employs TRBV29-1 and TRBJ2-1; 14 nucleotides agree with TRBD2. The CDR3 covers 14 residues. Looked up from germline, CDR1 is SQVTM and CDR2 is ANQGSEA. The V segment lost 7 bases and the J segment 12 bases; nucleotides outside the gene matches: 11. The CDR3 loop is CSAVLGTSGRWQFF. CDR3 nucleotide sequence: TGCAGCGCGGTACTCGGGACTAGCGGGAGATGGCAGTTCTTC.

For this clone: The sample carries other DNA sequences with the same CDR3. This chain uses TRBV7-9 with TRBJ1-6, with no clear D. V dropped 5 bases and J dropped 4 bases, with 15 bases sitting between them. The germline V gene has CDR1 SEHNR and CDR2 FQNEAQ (reference sequence). This CDR3 spans 16 amino acids. CDR3 region: CASSHPEGSYNSPLHF. The CDR3 DNA reads TGTGCCAGCAGCCACCCGGAGGGCTCTTATAATTCACCCCTCCACTTT. The complete variable domain, with remaining parts taken from reference TRBV7-9 and TRBJ1-6, reads DTGVSQNPRHKITKRGQNVTFRCDPISEHNRLYWYRQTLGQGPEFLTYFQNEAQLEKSRLLSDRFSAERPKGSFSTLEIQRTEQGDSAMYLCASSHPEGSYNSPLHFGNGTRLTVT.

The chain recombines TRBV19 with TRBJ2-5; TRBD1 matches 7 bases. The CDR3 runs to 15 residues. The germline CDR1 and CDR2 sequences are LNHDA and SQIVND (reference sequence). V was clipped by 7 bases and J by 5 bases; unmatched bases: 13. In nucleotides, the CDR3 is TGTGCCAGTACCCCGACAGGGTCCTTCCAGGAGACCCAGTACTTC. Residues: CASTPTGSFQETQYF.

The chain employs TRBV23-1 and TRBJ2-5, with 8 bases fitting TRBD2. TRBV23-1 falls under the ORF class, with uncertain function. Germline trimming cut 0 bases from V and 5 bases from J; bases unmatched to any gene: 11. This CDR3 is built from 17 residues. This CDR3 is CASSQSPDREGGETQYF. The CDR3, as DNA: TGCGCCAGCAGTCAATCGCCGGACCGGGAGGGTGGGGAGACCCAGTACTTC.

Details on this clone: In the same sample, other DNA sequences code for this CDR3. The chain joins TRBV7-2 to TRBJ1-6, with D perhaps TRBD1 (5 bases). The V gene lost 6 bases and the J gene lost 2 bases, with 11 bases spanning the gap. The CDR3 has 15 amino acids. Germline lookup yields CDR1 SGHTA and CDR2 FQGNSA. The CDR3 region has the DNA TGTGCCAGCAGTTACCGGACACCCTATAATTCACCCCTCCACTTT. Its protein product is CASSYRTPYNSPLHF.

The chain is built from TRBV5-4 and TRBJ2-3, with a possible D match to TRBD2 (5 bases). The CDR3 extends over 16 amino acids. V gave up 1 base and J gave up 4 bases, with 16 bases separating them. CDR1 is SGHNT, CDR2 YYREEE, per germline (reference sequence). The CDR3: CASSLIGGGSADTQYF. In DNA, the CDR3 is TGTGCCAGCAGCTTGATAGGAGGCGGTTCTGCAGATACGCAGTATTTT.

V and J are TRBV6-5 and TRBJ2-7; 13 bases are shared with TRBD2. Germline CDR1 reads MNHEY; CDR2 reads SVGAGI. V dropped 2 bases and J dropped 2; count of bases not matched to a gene: 3. The CDR3 length is 16 residues. The CDR3 DNA sequence: TGTGCCAGCAGTTACGGGGGACTAGCGGGAACCTACGAGCAGTACTTC. It specifies CASSYGGLAGTYEQYF.

This chain links TRBV7-2 with TRBJ2-5, with D tentatively TRBD2 (6 bases). Trimming took off 1 base at V and 10 bases at J, with 28 bases between the two ends. This CDR3 is built from 18 residues. Germline V gene lookup returns CDR1 SGHTA and CDR2 FQGNSA. The CDR3 nucleotides read TGTGCCAGCAGCTTAGGGGCTCTGGGGCCGATAGGGATGGAGGGCCAGTACTTC. Amino acids: CASSLGALGPIGMEGQYF.

This chain links TRBV7-2 with TRBJ2-3; 7 bases fit TRBD2. The germline V gene has CDR1 SGHTA and CDR2 FQGNSA. The CDR3 is made up of 16 amino acids. V lost 5 bases, J lost 0 bases, and 8 bases stayed unmatched. For the CDR3, the DNA is TGTGCCAGCAGCCCTACGGGACTACCGAGCACAGATACGCAGTATTTT. It translates to CASSPTGLPSTDTQYF.

The chain joins TRBV7-8 to TRBJ1-4; TRBD1 might be the D (5 bases). In germline, CDR1 is SGHVS, CDR2 FQNEAQ. Trimming removed 3 bases from V and 4 bases from J, with 9 bases in between. The CDR3 length is 14 residues. The CDR3 loop reads CASSFATVNEKLFF. CDR3 sequence (DNA): TGTGCCAGCAGCTTCGCGACAGTTAATGAAAAACTGTTTTTT.

The chain recombines TRBV19 with TRBJ1-2; 7 nucleotides match TRBD1. Trimming took 7 bases from V and 2 from J; bases not matched to a gene: 10. This CDR3 contains 15 residues. The germline CDR1 and CDR2 sequences are LNHDA and SQIVND (reference sequence). The CDR3, as DNA: TGTGCCAGTACCCAGGGAGAGGGGGCAAACTATGGCTACACCTTC. Translated, it gives CASTQGEGANYGYTF.

J is TRBJ1-5 and V is TRBV5-6; 8 bases align to TRBD1. The CDR3 length is 16 residues. Per the germline V gene, CDR1 is SGHDT and CDR2 is YYEEEE. Germline trimming cut 4 bases from V and 2 bases from J; bases unmatched to any gene: 8. In nucleotides, the CDR3 is TGTGCCAGCAGCCGGGCAGGGGGCAATGGCAATCAGCCCCAGCATTTT. This sequence encodes CASSRAGGNGNQPQHF.

The rearrangement uses TRBV5-1 and TRBJ1-4; D is perhaps TRBD1 (6 bases). V gave up 4 bases and J gave up 4 bases, with 20 bases separating them. CDR3 length equals 17 residues. Germline assignment: CDR1 SGHRS and CDR2 YFSETQ. The CDR3 protein is CASSKRPGAGHNEKLFF. The DNA of the CDR3 is TGCGCCAGCAGCAAAAGACCAGGGGCCGGGCATAATGAAAAACTGTTTTTT. Using reference TRBV5-1 and TRBJ1-4 for the parts outside the CDR3, the full variable domain is KAGVTQTPRYLIKTRGQQVTLSCSPISGHRSVSWYQQTPGQGLQFLFEYFSETQRNKGNFPGRFSGRQFSNSRSEMNVSTLELGDSALYLCASSKRPGAGHNEKLFFGSGTQLSVL.

This rearrangement joins TRBV19 to TRBJ2-1; 14 positions match TRBD2. The CDR3 has 15 residues. Losses at the gene ends were 4 bases for V and 13 bases for J; bases not matched to a gene: 9. From germline, CDR1 is LNHDA and CDR2 SQIVND (reference sequence). CDR3 in amino acids: CASSNGLAGGQDQFF. As DNA, the CDR3 is TGTGCCAGTAGTAACGGACTAGCGGGAGGACAAGACCAGTTCTTC.